This T cell receptor (beta chain) came from a study of cytomegalovirus exposure and HLA in healthy donors. 13 Jbeta primers and 60 Vbeta primers were used for the PCR. Measured with immunoSEQ multiplex PCR; TCRdb has only the in-frame clones, and not every one. The sample comprises 120,000 to 150,000 clones, approximately 76% of which are singletons, and approximately 2% rests with the top ten. This clone was seen a single time. The sample consisted of PBMCs. This sequence was found in a man in his forties in good health and CMV-seronegative.

The CDR3 coding sequence is TGTGCCAGCAGCCCCGCCGGGATGGGGTACAATGAGCAGTTCTTC. Protein sequence: CASSPAGMGYNEQFF. The chain joins TRBV13 to TRBJ2-1; D possibly corresponds to TRBD2 (5 bases). Trimming took off 5 bases at V and 4 bases at J, with 15 bases between the two ends. Germline V CDR1 and CDR2: PRHDT, FYEKMQ (reference sequence). This CDR3 contains 15 residues.